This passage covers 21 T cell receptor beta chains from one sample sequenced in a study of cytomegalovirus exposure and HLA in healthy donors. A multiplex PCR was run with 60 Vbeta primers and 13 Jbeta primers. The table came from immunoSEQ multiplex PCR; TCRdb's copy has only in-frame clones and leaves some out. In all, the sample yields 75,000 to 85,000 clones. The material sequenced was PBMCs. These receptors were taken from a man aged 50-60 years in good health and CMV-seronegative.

The CDR3 DNA is TGTGCCAGCAGCGTAGGACCTCCGGGGGTGGGCGAGCAGTTCTTC. This translates into CASSVGPPGVGEQFF. V gene TRBV9 combines with J gene TRBJ2-1; possibly TRBD2 for D (6 bases). The CDR3 loop spans 15 amino acids. V was clipped by 0 bases and J by 10 bases, with 17 bases between them. Germline V gene lookup returns CDR1 SGDLS and CDR2 YYNGEE. The entire variable domain, with the rest obtained from reference TRBV9 and TRBJ2-1, is as follows: DSGVTQTPKHLITATGQRVTLRCSPRSGDLSVYWYQQSLDQGLQFLIQYYNGEERAKGNILERFSAQQFPDLHSELNLSSLELGDSALYFCASSVGPPGVGEQFFGPGTRLTVL.

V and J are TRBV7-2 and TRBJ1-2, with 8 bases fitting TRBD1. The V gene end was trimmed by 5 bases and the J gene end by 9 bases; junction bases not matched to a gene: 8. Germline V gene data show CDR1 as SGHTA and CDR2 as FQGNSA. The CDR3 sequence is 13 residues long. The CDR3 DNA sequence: TGTGCCAGCAGCCTGGCACAGGGGGGAAGCTACACCTTC. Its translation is CASSLAQGGSYTF.

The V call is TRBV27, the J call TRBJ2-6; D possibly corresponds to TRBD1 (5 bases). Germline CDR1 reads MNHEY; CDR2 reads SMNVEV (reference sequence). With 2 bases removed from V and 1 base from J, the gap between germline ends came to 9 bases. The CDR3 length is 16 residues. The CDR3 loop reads CASSLVGASGANVLTF. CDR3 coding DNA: TGTGCCAGCAGTTTAGTAGGGGCGTCTGGGGCCAACGTCCTGACTTTC.

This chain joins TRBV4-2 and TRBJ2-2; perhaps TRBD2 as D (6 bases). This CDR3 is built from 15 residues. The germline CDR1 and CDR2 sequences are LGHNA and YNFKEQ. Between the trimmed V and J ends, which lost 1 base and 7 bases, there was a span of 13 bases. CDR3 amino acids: CASSQVGLIFGELFF. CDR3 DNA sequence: TGTGCCAGCAGCCAAGTAGGACTAATTTTCGGGGAGCTGTTTTTT.

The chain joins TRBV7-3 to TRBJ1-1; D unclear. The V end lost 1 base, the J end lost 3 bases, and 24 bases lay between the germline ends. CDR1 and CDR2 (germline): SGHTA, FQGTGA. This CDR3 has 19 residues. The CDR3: CASSLNPPGVSWEDTEAFF. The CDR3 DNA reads TGTGCCAGCAGCTTAAACCCCCCCGGTGTTAGCTGGGAGGACACTGAAGCTTTCTTT.

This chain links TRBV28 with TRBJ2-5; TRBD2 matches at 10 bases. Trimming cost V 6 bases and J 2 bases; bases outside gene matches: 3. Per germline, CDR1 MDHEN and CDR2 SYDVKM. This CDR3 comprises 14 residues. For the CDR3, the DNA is TGTGCCAGCAGGCTAGCGGGGGTTCAAGAGACCCAGTACTTC. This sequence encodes CASRLAGVQETQYF.

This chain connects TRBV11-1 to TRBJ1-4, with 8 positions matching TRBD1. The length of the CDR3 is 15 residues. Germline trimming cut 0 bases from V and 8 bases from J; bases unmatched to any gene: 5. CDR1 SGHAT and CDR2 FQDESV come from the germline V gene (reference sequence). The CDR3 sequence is CASSLAQGAGEKLFF. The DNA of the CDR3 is TGTGCCAGCAGCTTAGCCCAGGGGGCAGGAGAAAAACTGTTTTTT.

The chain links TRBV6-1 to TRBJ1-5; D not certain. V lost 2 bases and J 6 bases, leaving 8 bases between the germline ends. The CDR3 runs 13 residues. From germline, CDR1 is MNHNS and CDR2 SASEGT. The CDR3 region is CASSEIQAQPQHF. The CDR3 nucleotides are TGTGCCAGCAGTGAAATTCAGGCTCAGCCCCAGCATTTT.

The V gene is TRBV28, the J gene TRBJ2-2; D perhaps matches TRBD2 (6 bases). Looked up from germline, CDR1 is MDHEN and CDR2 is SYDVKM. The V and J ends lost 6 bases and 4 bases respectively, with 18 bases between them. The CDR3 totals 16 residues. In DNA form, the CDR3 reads TGTGCCAGCAGCCAGACGGGTCGGGGAGGCACCGGGGAGCTGTTTTTT. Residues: CASSQTGRGGTGELFF.

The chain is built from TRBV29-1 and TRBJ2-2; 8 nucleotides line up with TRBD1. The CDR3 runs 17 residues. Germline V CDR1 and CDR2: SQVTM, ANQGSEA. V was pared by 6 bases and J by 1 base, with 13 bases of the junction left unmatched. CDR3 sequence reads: CSVSGTGPSMNTGELFF. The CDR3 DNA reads TGCAGCGTATCCGGGACAGGACCCTCCATGAACACCGGGGAGCTGTTTTTT.

CDR3 nucleotides: TGTGCCAGCACCCCCGCCGACAGGGGGCGCGGCTATGGCTACACCTTC. Protein product: CASTPADRGRGYGYTF. J is TRBJ1-2 and V is TRBV28, with 10 bases lining up with TRBD1. Germline CDR1 is MDHEN and CDR2 is SYDVKM. The trim removed 7 bases at V and 4 bases at J, leaving 12 bases unmatched. The CDR3 is 16 residues long.

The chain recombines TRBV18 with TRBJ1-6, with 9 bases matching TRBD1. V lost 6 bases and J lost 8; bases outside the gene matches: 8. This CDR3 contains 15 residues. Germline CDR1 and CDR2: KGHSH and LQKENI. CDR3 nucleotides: TGTGCCAGCTCCCCGGAACAGGGGGCTCATTCACCCCTCCACTTT. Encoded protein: CASSPEQGAHSPLHF.

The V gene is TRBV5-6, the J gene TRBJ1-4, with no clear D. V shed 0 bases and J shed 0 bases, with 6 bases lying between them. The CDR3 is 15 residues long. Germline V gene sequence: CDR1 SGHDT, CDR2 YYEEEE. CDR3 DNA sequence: TGTGCCAGCAGCTTGGCCTTTGCAACTAATGAAAAACTGTTTTTT. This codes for CASSLAFATNEKLFF. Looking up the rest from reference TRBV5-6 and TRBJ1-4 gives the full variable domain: DAGVTQSPTHLIKTRGQQVTLRCSPKSGHDTVSWYQQALGQGPQFIFQYYEEEERQRGNFPDRFSGHQFPNYSSELNVNALLLGDSALYLCASSLAFATNEKLFFGSGTQLSVL.

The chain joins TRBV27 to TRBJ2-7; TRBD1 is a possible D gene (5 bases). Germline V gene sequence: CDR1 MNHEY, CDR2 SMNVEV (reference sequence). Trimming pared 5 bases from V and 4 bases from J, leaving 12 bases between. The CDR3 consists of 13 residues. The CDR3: CASSAAGLYEQYF. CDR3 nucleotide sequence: TGTGCCAGCAGTGCGGCAGGGTTGTACGAGCAGTACTTC.

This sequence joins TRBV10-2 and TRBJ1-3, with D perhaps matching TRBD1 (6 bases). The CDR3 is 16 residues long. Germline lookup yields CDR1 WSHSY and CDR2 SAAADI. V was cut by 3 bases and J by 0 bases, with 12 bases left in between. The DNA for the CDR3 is TGCGCCAGCAGTGACAACGACAGGTCCTCTGGAAACACCATATATTTT. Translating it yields CASSDNDRSSGNTIYF.

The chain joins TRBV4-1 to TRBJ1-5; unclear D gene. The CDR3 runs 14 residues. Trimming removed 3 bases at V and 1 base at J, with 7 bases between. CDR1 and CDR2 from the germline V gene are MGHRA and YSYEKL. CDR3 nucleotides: TGCGCCAGCAGCCAGGACTCGAGCAATCAGCCCCAGCATTTT. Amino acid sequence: CASSQDSSNQPQHF.

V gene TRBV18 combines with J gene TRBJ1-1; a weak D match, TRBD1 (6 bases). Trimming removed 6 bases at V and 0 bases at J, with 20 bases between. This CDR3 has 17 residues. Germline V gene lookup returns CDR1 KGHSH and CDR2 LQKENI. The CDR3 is CASSRIIQGSMNTEAFF. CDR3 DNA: TGTGCCAGCTCCCGAATAATACAGGGTTCCATGAACACTGAAGCTTTCTTT.

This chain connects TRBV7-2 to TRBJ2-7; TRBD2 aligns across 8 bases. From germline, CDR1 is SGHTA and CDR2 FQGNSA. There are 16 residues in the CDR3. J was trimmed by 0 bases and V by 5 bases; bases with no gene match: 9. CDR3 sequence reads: CASSPAGGGNSYEQYF. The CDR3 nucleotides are TGTGCCAGCAGCCCGGCCGGGGGGGGGAACTCCTACGAGCAGTACTTC.

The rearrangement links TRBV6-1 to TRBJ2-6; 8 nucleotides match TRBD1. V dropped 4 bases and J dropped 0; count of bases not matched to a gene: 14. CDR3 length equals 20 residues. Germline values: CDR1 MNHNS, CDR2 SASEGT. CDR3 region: CASSVGTGLTLRSGANVLTF. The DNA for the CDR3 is TGTGCCAGCAGTGTGGGGACAGGCCTAACCCTCCGCTCTGGGGCCAACGTCCTGACTTTC.

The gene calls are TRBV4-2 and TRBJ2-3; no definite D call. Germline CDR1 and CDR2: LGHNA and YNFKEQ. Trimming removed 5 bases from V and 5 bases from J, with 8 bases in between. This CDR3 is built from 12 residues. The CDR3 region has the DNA TGTGCCAGCAGCGCGTACGGAGATACGCAGTATTTT. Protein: CASSAYGDTQYF.

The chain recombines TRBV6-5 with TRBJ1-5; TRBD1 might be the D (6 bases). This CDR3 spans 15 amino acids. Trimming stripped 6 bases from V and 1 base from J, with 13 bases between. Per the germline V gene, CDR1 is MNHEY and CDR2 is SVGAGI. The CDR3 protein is CASSSQGTSNQPQHF. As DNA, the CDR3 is TGTGCCAGCAGCTCCCAGGGGACGAGCAATCAGCCCCAGCATTTT.